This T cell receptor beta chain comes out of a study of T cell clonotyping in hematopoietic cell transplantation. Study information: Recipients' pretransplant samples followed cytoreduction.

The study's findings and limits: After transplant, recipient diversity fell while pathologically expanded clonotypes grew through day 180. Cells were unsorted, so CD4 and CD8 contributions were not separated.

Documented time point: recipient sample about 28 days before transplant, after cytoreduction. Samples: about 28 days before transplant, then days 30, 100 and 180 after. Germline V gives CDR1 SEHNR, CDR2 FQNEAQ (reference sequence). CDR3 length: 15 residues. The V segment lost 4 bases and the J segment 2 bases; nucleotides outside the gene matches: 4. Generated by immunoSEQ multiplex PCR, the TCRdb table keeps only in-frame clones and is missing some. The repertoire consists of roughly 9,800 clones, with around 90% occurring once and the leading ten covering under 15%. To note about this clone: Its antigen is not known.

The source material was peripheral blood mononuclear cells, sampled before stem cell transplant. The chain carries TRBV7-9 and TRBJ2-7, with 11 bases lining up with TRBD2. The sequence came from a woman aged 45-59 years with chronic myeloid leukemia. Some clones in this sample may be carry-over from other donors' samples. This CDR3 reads CASSSGLAGAYEQYF. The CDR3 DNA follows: TGTGCCAGCAGCTCTGGACTAGCGGGTGCCTACGAGCAGTACTTC.